This is a list of T cell receptor beta chains from one sample in a study of blood T cells in healthy people across ages. A single record per CDR3 protein comes from TCRdb applying MiXCR to the 5' RACE reads. The sample lists about 800,000 distinct CDR3 sequences, around 25% occurring once. These data were likewise used in another study, on T cells of mothers and their children.

Sequencing was carried out using blood. These receptors were taken from a boy under 18 in good health. Each CDR3 is given with its conserved first and last residue. The D gene is left open where the match is weak. Size is stated for part of the rows, as once, few or many counts, or as a class when the clone is expanded.

v_call	d_call	clone_size	j_call	cdr3_nt	cdr3_aa
TRBV7-9	NA	NA	TRBJ2-7	TGTGCCAGCAGCCAGGCCATCGGCGAGCAGTACTTC	CASSQAIGEQYF
TRBV19	NA	few	TRBJ2-3	TGTGCCAGTAGTATCACCAGGGTTGATACGCAGTATTTT	CASSITRVDTQYF
TRBV10-3	TRBD1	NA	TRBJ2-5	TGTGCCACCAGCACAGGGGAAGGCCTGCGAGAGACCCAGTACTTC	CATSTGEGLRETQYF
TRBV21-1	NA	NA	TRBJ1-2	NA	CASSKPGQVKYYCGYTF
TRBV7-9	NA	few	TRBJ2-7	TGTGCCAGCAGCTCCCTTAAGGGTCCCGAGCAGTACTTC	CASSSLKGPEQYF
TRBV5-1	NA	few	TRBJ2-7	TGCGCCAGCAGCTTGGGGAGGGAGCGGAGCTCCTACGAGCAGTACTTC	CASSLGRERSSYEQYF
TRBV25-1	NA	NA	TRBJ1-2	TGTGCCAGCAGTGAAGCAGGAGAGTTTACTAGTACCTTC	CASSEAGEFTSTF
TRBV2	TRBD1	NA	TRBJ1-1	TGTGCCAGCAGCGTTAATAAAGTCTGGACAGGGAGGATCGAAGCTTTCTTT	CASSVNKVWTGRIEAFF
TRBV7-9	NA	NA	TRBJ2-7	TGTGCCAGCCAGCGAGGGGAGGCCAACGAGCAGTACTTC	CASQRGEANEQYF
TRBV4-3	TRBD2	NA	TRBJ2-3	TGCGCCAGCAGCCAAGCGACTAGCTCCGCAGATACGCAGTATTTT	CASSQATSSADTQYF
TRBV29-1	TRBD2	NA	TRBJ2-1	TGCAGCGCCCTACTTCGGCCTAGCGGGAGCCATGAGCAGTTCTTC	CSALLRPSGSHEQFF
TRBV28	NA	NA	TRBJ1-2	TGTGCCAGCAGCCGAGGTGACTTGGGCTATGGCTACACCTTC	CASSRGDLGYGYTF
TRBV10-3	TRBD2	few	TRBJ2-7	TGTGCCATCAGTGAGGGGGGGGTCGCCTACGAGCAGTACTTC	CAISEGGVAYEQYF
TRBV9	NA	NA	TRBJ1-1	TGTGCCAGCAGCGTAGTTCCGGGGGGCACTGAAGCTTTCTTT	CASSVVPGGTEAFF
TRBV12-3/TRBV12-4	NA	few	TRBJ2-7	TGTGCCAGCACTCACTGGGGTTACGAGCAGTACTTC	CASTHWGYEQYF
TRBV7-9	NA	few	TRBJ1-1	TGTGCCAGCAGTCCCGCCCAGGTCACTGAAGCTTTCTTT	CASSPAQVTEAFF
TRBV6-2/TRBV6-3	NA	NA	TRBJ1-1	TGTGCCAGCAGTTGGCAAGCGGGGAAAACCCAGTATGAAGCTTTCTTT	CASSWQAGKTQYEAFF
TRBV20-1	NA	NA	TRBJ1-2	TGCAGTGGTGCCGGGGGCTCCATTGGCACCTTC	CSGAGGSIGTF
TRBV4-3	TRBD1	few	TRBJ1-1	TGCGCCAGCAGCCCCGACCCGGGACAGGGGGCAATAGTAGACACTGAAGCTTTCTTT	CASSPDPGQGAIVDTEAFF
TRBV20-1	NA	few	TRBJ2-2	TGCAGTGCCACTGGGCACAGAAACACCGGGGAGCTGTTTTTT	CSATGHRNTGELFF
TRBV7-9	TRBD1	many	TRBJ1-1	TGTGCCAGCAGCTTAGGACAGGGTAATGAAGCTTTCTTT	CASSLGQGNEAFF
TRBV28	NA	few	TRBJ1-4	TGTGCCAGCAGTTTAGGTTTAGGGGCAAAACTGTTTTTT	CASSLGLGAKLFF
TRBV7-2	NA	few	TRBJ2-7	TGTGCCAGCAGCTTAGGGCTGGGTATTACCTACGAGCAGTACTTC	CASSLGLGITYEQYF
TRBV18	NA	NA	TRBJ2-4	TGTGCCAGCTCAGACCTCGAAAGTGGGGACATTCAGTACTTC	CASSDLESGDIQYF
TRBV28	NA	few	TRBJ2-7	TGTGCCAGCACCCCAACACAGGGACTCTCCTACGAGCAGTACTTC	CASTPTQGLSYEQYF
TRBV7-6	TRBD2	few	TRBJ2-1	TGTGCCAGCAGCAACCGCCAAGGGACTACCTACAATGAGCAGTTCTTC	CASSNRQGTTYNEQFF
TRBV28	NA	few	TRBJ1-1	TGTGCCAGCAGTTTAGGCACAGGGACGGGGACTGAAGCTTTCTTT	CASSLGTGTGTEAFF
TRBV20-1	NA	few	TRBJ2-4	TGCAGTGCTAGAGACGGAGGGTCGCTGGAAAACATTCAGTACTTC	CSARDGGSLENIQYF